Each of the 10 T cell receptor beta chains below was sequenced from the same sample in a study of cytomegalovirus exposure and HLA in healthy donors. The PCR was carried out with 60 Vbeta primers and 13 Jbeta primers. Assay used: immunoSEQ multiplex PCR; TCRdb lists only in-frame clones, some missing. The sample carries roughly 160,000 clones, 80% to 85% recorded once. Sample: PBMCs. Every receptor here comes from a male donor in good health and CMV-seropositive.

The V gene is TRBV10-3, the J gene TRBJ1-5; D gene uncertain. In germline, CDR1 is ENHRY, CDR2 SYGVKD. V lost 7 bases and J 6 bases, leaving 16 bases between the germline ends. The CDR3 runs to 14 residues. In nucleotides, the CDR3 is TGTGCCATCAAGCCCAATAATGAGGGTCAGCCCCAGCATTTT. Its protein is CAIKPNNEGQPQHF.

The gene calls are TRBV19 and TRBJ2-3, with D possibly TRBD1 on 5 matching bases. Germline V lookup: CDR1 LNHDA, CDR2 SQIVND (reference sequence). The V end lost 7 bases, the J end lost 6 bases, and 20 bases lay between the germline ends. The CDR3 is 15 residues long. The CDR3 region has the DNA TGTGCCAGTATTGGGAACAGGTTCCGCAGGGATACGCAGTATTTT. Its protein product is CASIGNRFRRDTQYF.

CDR3 residues: CASSSLGQGTSNTGELFF. CDR3 DNA: TGCGCCAGCAGCTCGCTCGGGCAGGGGACTAGCAACACCGGGGAGCTGTTTTTT. The chain is built from TRBV5-1 and TRBJ2-2, with TRBD2 identical over 9 bases. This CDR3 is 18 amino acids long. Trimming cost V 3 bases and J 2 bases; bases outside gene matches: 11. From germline, CDR1 is SGHRS and CDR2 YFSETQ.

Comment on this clone: The germline gene is not matched at one end of the junction; a read error may be the cause. The rearrangement links TRBV6-5 to TRBJ2-4; a weak D match, TRBD1 (6 bases). The CDR3 loop spans 15 amino acids. Germline V lookup: CDR1 MNHEY, CDR2 SVGAGI. The CDR3 sequence is CASSPGQNGANSQYF. In DNA, the CDR3 is TGTGCCAGCAGCCCCGGACAGAATGGGGCGAACAGTCAGTACTTC.

The chain combines TRBV30 with TRBJ2-5; TRBD1 is a possible D gene (6 bases). The CDR3 loop spans 14 amino acids. Germline V gene lookup returns CDR1 GTSNPN and CDR2 SVGIG (reference sequence). With 5 bases removed from V and 2 bases from J, the gap between germline ends came to 15 bases. The CDR3 here is CAWERTDKQETQYF. Written as DNA, the CDR3 is TGTGCCTGGGAGAGGACAGACAAGCAAGAGACCCAGTACTTC.

The genes are TRBV10-3 and TRBJ1-2; 8 nucleotides align to TRBD1. The CDR3 sequence is 13 residues long. Germline CDR1 is ENHRY and CDR2 is SYGVKD. V was clipped by 9 bases and J by 1 base; unmatched bases: 4. CDR3 bases: TGTGCCATTGGGACAGGTTTTAACTATGGCTACACCTTC. Amino acid sequence: CAIGTGFNYGYTF.

The chain is built from TRBV18 and TRBJ1-1; 8 bases are a match to TRBD1. V was clipped by 3 bases and J by 1 base; unmatched bases: 7. This CDR3 is 16 amino acids long. Germline CDR1 and CDR2: KGHSH and LQKENI. CDR3 amino acids: CASSPQGAGANTEAFF. As DNA, the CDR3 is TGTGCCAGCTCACCTCAGGGGGCCGGGGCGAACACTGAAGCTTTCTTT. Variable domain in full (rest from reference TRBV18 and TRBJ1-1): NAGVMQNPRHLVRRRGQEARLRCSPMKGHSHVYWYRQLPEEGLKFMVYLQKENIIDESGMPKERFSAEFPKEGPSILRIQQVVRGDSAAYFCASSPQGAGANTEAFFGQGTRLTVV.

The V and J genes are TRBV10-2 and TRBJ2-5; 7 nucleotides match TRBD2. This CDR3 comprises 14 residues. The ends lost 6 bases at V and 2 bases at J; junction bases unmatched: 6. Germline V lookup: CDR1 WSHSY, CDR2 SAAADI. This CDR3 reads CASRRAGLQETQYF. As DNA, the CDR3 is TGCGCCAGCAGGAGAGCGGGGCTTCAAGAGACCCAGTACTTC.

This chain uses TRBV2 with TRBJ2-2; TRBD2 matches 12 bases. The CDR3 loop spans 16 amino acids. From germline, CDR1 is SNHLY and CDR2 FYNNEI. The trim removed 8 bases at V and 2 bases at J, leaving 6 bases unmatched. The CDR3: CASLLAGGANTGELFF. The CDR3, as DNA: TGTGCCAGCCTACTAGCGGGGGGAGCTAACACCGGGGAGCTGTTTTTT.

This clone has more than one count but fewer than ten. This chain joins TRBV6-6 and TRBJ1-2; possibly TRBD1 for D (5 bases). Germline V gives CDR1 MNHNY, CDR2 SVGAGI (reference sequence). Trimming pared 8 bases from V and 1 base from J, leaving 8 bases between. The CDR3 length is 12 residues. The CDR3 bases are TGTGCCAGCGACCAGGGTAACTATGGCTACACCTTC. This translates into CASDQGNYGYTF.